This T cell receptor (beta chain) was observed in a study of blood T cell repertoires in COVID-19. On the study more broadly: Spain, Italy and the United States supplied samples that represented acute and convalescent COVID-19.

Assay: immunoSEQ multiplex PCR; the TCRdb copy retains only in-frame clones and omits some. The sample contains about 130,000 clones, approximately 84% of which appear only once. CDR3 length: 15 residues. Germline V gene data show CDR1 as MDHEN and CDR2 as SYDVKM. Deletions cut 5 bases from V and 2 bases from J, with 16 bases between. This clone was seen a single time. Sequenced sample: peripheral blood. The chain employs TRBV28 and TRBJ2-7, with D perhaps TRBD2 (6 bases). This clonotype was sampled from an elderly woman with acute or convalescent COVID-19. The CDR3 DNA reads as TGTGCCAGCAGTCCTTCAGGGACTGGGGCCTACGAGCAGTACTTC. Amino acids: CASSPSGTGAYEQYF.